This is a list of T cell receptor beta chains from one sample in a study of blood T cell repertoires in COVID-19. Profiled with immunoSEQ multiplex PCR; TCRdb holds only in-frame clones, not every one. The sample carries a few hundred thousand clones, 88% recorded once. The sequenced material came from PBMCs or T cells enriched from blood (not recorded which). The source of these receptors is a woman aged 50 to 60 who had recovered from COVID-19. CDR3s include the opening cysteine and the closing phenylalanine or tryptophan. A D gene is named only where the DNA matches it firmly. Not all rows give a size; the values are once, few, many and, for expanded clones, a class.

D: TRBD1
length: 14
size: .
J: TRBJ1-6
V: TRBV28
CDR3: CASSLVVGRQGAHF
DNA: TGTGCCAGCAGTTTAGTAGTCGGTCGACAGGGGGCCCACTTT

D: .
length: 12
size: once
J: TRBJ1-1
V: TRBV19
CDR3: CASSIDRRRAFF
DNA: TGTGCCAGTAGTATAGACCGGAGGAGGGCTTTCTTT

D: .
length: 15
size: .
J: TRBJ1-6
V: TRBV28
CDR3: CASSTMGGYNSPLHF
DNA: TGTGCCAGCAGTACTATGGGGGGGTATAATTCACCCCTCCACTTT

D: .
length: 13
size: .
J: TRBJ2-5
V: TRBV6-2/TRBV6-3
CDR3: CASSPHEPGAQYF
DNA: TGTGCCAGCAGCCCGCACGAGCCCGGGGCCCAGTACTTC

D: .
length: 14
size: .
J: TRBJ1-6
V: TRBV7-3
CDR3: CASSLTYGGSPLHF
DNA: TGTGCCAGCAGCTTAACGTACGGCGGTTCACCCCTCCACTTT

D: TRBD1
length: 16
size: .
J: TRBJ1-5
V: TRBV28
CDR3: CASTPPRQGINQPQHF
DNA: TGTGCCAGCACTCCTCCCCGACAGGGTATCAATCAGCCCCAGCATTTT

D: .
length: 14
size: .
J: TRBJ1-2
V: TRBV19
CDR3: CASSLTDLGYGYTF
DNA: TGTGCCAGTAGTTTGACAGATCTCGGCTATGGCTACACCTTC

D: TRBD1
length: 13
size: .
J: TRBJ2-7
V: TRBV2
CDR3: CASSLDGTGEQYF
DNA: TGTGCCAGCAGCCTTGATGGGACAGGCGAGCAGTACTTC

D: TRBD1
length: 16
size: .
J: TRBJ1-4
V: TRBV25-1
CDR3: CASSEVTGGRNEKLFF
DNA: TGTGCCAGCAGTGAGGTGACAGGGGGCCGTAATGAAAAACTGTTTTTT

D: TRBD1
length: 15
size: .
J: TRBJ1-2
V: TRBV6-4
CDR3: CASSDRRTGGYGYTF
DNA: TGTGCCAGCAGTGACCGAAGGACAGGAGGATATGGCTACACCTTC

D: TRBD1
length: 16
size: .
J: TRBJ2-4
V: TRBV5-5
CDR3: CASSLVRGQGLNIQYF
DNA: TGTGCCAGCAGCTTGGTTAGAGGACAGGGATTAAACATTCAGTACTTC

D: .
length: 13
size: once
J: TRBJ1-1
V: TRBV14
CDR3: CASSQDRNTEAFF
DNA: TGTGCCAGCAGCCAAGACAGGAACACTGAAGCTTTCTTT

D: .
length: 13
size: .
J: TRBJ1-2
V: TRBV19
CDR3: CASSAARGGGYTF
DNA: TGTGCCAGTAGCGCGGCGAGAGGCGGCGGCTACACCTTC

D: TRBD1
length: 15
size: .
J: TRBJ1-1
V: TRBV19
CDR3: CASSDMTGGVTEAFF
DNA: TGTGCCAGTAGCGACATGACAGGGGGCGTCACTGAAGCTTTCTTT

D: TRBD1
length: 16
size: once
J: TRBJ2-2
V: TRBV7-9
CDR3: CASSLKGQAGSGELFF
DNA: TGTGCCAGCAGCTTAAAAGGACAGGCCGGCAGCGGGGAGCTGTTTTTT

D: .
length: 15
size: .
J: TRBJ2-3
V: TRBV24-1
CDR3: CATSGTTALTDTQYF
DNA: TGTGCCACCAGTGGGACTACCGCCCTCACAGATACGCAGTATTTT

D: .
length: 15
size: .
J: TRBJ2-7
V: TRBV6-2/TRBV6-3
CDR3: CASSATSQSSYEQYF
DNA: TGTGCCAGCAGTGCTACTAGCCAGAGCTCCTACGAGCAGTACTTC

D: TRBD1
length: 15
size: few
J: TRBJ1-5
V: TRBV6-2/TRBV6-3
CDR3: CASSYGGTGGQPQHF
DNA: TGTGCCAGCAGTTACGGTGGGACAGGGGGTCAGCCCCAGCATTTT

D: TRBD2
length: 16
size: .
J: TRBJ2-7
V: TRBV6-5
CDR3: CASSYGTSGSGYEQYF
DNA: TGTGCCAGCAGTTACGGGACTAGCGGGAGTGGGTACGAGCAGTACTTC

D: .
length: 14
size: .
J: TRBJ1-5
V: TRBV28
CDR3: CASRLAGANWPQHF
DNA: TGTGCCAGCAGATTGGCAGGGGCCAATTGGCCCCAGCATTTT

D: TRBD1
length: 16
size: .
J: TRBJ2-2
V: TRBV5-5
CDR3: CASSLAGDRSTGELFF
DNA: TGTGCCAGCAGCTTGGCGGGGGACAGGTCCACCGGGGAGCTGTTTTTT

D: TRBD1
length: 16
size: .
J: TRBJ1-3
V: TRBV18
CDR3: CASSPLRDRAGNTIYF
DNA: TGTGCCAGCTCACCCCTTCGGGACAGGGCAGGAAACACCATATATTTT

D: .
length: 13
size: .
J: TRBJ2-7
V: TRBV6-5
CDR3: CASSSTGAYEQYF
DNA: TGTGCCAGCAGTAGCACAGGAGCCTACGAGCAGTACTTC

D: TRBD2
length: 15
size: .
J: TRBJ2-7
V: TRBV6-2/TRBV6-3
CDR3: CASSYSWLAGNEQYF
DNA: TGTGCCAGCAGTTACTCCTGGCTAGCGGGTAACGAGCAGTACTTC

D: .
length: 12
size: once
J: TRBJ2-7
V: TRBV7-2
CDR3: CASSSPNYEQYF
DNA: TGTGCCAGCAGTTCACCTAACTACGAGCAGTACTTC

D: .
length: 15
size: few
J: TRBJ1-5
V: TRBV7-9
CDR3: CASSPQGLSNQPQHF
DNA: TGTGCCAGCAGCCCACAGGGATTATCGAATCAGCCCCAGCATTTT